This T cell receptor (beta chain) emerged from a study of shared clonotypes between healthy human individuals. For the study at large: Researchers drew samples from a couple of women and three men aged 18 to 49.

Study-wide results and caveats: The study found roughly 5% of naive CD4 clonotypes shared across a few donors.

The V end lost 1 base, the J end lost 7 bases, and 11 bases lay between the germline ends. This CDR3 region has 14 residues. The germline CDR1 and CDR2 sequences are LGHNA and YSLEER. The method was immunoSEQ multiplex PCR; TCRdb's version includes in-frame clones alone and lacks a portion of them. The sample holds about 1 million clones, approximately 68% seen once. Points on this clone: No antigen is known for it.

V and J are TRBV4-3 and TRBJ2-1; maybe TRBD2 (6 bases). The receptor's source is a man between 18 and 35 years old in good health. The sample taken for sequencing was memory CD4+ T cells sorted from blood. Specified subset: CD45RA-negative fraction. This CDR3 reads CASSQGLERNEQFF. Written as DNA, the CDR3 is TGCGCCAGCAGCCAAGGACTAGAAAGGAATGAGCAGTTCTTC.